The table lists the clone carrying this T cell receptor beta chain with many counts. The antigen remains undetermined. This entry comes from a study of regulatory T cells in long-lasting Graves disease. About the study: Graves' disease counted as persistent after over 5 years of antithyroid drugs with positive TSH receptor antibodies. Overall study findings and caveats: Favored usage of TRBV28, TRBJ1-2 and TRBJ2-5 was recorded in persistent disease.

Regarding time point: persistent/refractory GD, antithyroid drugs over 5 years with positive TRAb. The TCR library used RNA extracted from PBMCs. EDTA tubes received about 9.6 milliliters of drawn peripheral blood. Researchers made TCR beta libraries by using iRepertoire HTBI primers and running Arm-PCR on CDR3 regions. TCRdb redid the calling of the multiplex PCR reads with MiXCR, one entry per CDR3 protein. The data hold 350,000 to 450,000 distinct CDR3 sequences, with 20% to 25% observed a single time. Looked up from germline, CDR1 is DFQATT and CDR2 is SNEGSKA (reference sequence). The CDR3 has 13 residues. V dropped 6 bases and J dropped 0 bases, with 11 bases sitting between them.

This chain links TRBV20-1 with TRBJ2-5, with D uncertain. The source was peripheral blood mononuclear cells (PBMCs), collected when the disease was refractory, from a patient treated with antithyroid drugs. This TCR derives from a woman aged 40 to 50 with Graves disease. This CDR3 is CSALPRYQETQYF. In nucleotides, the CDR3 is TGCAGTGCCCTACCTAGGTACCAAGAGACCCAGTACTTC.